The sequence of this T cell receptor (beta chain) was determined in a study of T-cell reconstitution after alpha-beta-depleted transplantation in children. The CDR3 length is 15 residues. Per the germline V gene, CDR1 is DFQATT and CDR2 is SNEGSKA (reference sequence). The V end lost 4 bases, the J end lost 0 bases, and 12 bases lay between the germline ends. This clonotype was detected only a few times. Its antigen is currently unknown. Study-wide findings and caveats: At the one-year point after transplant, T-cell counts and TCRbeta diversity were found to come mostly from T cells that had been newly produced. The study reportedly traced alpha-beta T cells about two months after transplant to several hundred expanded graft clones. Elevated TCRbeta diversity at day 60 was traced, in some patients, to surviving recipient T cells and thymic progenitors.

For TCRbeta, the library was prepared with unique molecular identifiers. From the PCR reads, TCRdb called clonotypes with MiXCR, one entry per CDR3 protein. This table holds about 610,000 distinct CDR3 sequences, 25% to 30% found once. The sample was PBMCs, taken before TCRalphabeta/CD19-depleted stem cell transplant. The chain links TRBV20-1 to TRBJ2-2; D not certain. The clonotype was recovered from a boy in the first two years of life with Wiskott-Aldrich syndrome, due to receive a stem cell transplant. The DNA for the CDR3 is TGCAGTGCTAAGCGTCAAGCGACGAACACCGGGGAGCTGTTTTTT. It is translated as CSAKRQATNTGELFF.